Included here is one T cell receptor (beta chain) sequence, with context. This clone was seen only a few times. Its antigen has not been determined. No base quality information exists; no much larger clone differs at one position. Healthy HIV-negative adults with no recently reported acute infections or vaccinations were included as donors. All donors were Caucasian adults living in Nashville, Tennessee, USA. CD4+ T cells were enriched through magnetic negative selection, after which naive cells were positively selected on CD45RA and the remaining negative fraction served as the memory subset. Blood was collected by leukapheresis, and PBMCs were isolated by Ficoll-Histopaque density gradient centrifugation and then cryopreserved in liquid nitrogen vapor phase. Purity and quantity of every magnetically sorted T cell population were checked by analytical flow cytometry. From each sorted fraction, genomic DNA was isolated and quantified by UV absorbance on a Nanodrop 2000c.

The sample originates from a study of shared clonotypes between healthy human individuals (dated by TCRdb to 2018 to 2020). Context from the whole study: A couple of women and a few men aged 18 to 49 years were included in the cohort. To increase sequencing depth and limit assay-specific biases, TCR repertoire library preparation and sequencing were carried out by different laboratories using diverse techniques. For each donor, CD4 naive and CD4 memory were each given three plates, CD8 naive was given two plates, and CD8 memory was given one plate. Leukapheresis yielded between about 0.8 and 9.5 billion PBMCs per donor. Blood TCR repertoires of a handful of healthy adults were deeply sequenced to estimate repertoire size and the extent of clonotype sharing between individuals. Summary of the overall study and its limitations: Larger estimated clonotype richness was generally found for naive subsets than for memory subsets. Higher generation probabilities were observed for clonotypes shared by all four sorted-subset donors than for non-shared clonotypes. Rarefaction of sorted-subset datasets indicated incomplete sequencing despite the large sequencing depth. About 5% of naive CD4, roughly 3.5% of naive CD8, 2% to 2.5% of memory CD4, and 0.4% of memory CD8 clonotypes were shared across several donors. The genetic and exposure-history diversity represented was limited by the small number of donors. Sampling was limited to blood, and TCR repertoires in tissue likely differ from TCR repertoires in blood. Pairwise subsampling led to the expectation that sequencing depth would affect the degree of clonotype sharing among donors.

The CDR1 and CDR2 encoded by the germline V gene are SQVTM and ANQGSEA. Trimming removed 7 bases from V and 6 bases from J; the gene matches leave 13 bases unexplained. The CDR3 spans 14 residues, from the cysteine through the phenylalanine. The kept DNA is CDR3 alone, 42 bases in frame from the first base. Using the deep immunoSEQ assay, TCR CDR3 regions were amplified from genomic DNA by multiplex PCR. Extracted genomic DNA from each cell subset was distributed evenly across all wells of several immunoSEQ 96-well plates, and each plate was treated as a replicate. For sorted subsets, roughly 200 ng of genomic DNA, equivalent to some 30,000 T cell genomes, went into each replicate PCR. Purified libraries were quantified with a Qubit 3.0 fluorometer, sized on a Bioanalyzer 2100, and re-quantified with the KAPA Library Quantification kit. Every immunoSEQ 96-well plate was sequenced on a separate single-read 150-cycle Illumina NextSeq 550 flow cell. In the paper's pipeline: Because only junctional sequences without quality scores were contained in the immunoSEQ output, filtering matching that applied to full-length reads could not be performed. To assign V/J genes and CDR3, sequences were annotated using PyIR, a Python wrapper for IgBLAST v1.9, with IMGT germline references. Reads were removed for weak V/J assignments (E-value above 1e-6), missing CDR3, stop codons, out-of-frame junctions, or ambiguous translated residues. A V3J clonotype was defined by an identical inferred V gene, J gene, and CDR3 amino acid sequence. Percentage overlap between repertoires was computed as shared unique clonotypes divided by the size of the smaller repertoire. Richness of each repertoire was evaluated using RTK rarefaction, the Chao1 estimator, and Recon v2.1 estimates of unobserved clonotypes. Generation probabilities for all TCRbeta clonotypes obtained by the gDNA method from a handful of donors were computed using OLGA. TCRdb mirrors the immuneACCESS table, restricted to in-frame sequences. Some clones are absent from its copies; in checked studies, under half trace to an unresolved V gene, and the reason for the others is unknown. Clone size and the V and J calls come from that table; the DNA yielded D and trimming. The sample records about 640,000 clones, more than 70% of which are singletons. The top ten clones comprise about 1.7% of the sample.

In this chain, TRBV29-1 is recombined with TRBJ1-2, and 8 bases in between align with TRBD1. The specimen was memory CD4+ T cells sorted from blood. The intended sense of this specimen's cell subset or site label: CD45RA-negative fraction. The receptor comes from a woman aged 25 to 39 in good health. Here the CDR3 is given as CSAPGQAQGDGYTF. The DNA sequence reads TGCAGCGCTCCGGGACAGGCTCAGGGGGATGGCTACACCTTC.